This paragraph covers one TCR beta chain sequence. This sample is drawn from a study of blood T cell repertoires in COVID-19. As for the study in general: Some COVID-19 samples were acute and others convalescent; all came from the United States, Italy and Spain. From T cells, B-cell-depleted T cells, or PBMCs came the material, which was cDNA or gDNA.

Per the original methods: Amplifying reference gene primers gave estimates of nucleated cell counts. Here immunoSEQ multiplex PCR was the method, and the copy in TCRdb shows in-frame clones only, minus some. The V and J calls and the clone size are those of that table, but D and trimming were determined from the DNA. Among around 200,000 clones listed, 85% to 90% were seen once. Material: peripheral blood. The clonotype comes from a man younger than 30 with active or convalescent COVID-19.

The CDR3 DNA reads TGCGCCAGCAGCCAAGATCTAGGCAGGGGTTGGGAAAAACTGTTTTTT. Translating it yields CASSQDLGRGWEKLFF. The genes are TRBV4-3 and TRBJ1-4, with a possible D match to TRBD1 (6 bases). The germline V and J ends were trimmed by 0 bases and 8 bases, with 16 bases remaining between them. Per the germline V gene, CDR1 is LGHNA and CDR2 is YSLEER. The CDR3 runs 16 residues.